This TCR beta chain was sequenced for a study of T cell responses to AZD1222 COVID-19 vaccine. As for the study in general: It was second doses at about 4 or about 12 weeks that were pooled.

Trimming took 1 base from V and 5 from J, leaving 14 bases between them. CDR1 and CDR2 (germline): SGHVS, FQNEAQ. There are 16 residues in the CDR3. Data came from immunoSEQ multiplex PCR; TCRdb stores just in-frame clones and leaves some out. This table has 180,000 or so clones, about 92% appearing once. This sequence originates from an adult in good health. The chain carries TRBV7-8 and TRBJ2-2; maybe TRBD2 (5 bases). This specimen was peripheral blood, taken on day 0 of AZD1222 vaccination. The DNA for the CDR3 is TGTGCCAGCAGCTTAGAAGTGAGGGCCGGAACCGGGGAGCTGTTTTTT. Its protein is CASSLEVRAGTGELFF.